This TCR beta chain appears in the sequencing data of a study of blood T cell repertoires in COVID-19. Study overall: Italy, Spain and the United States were the sources of the convalescent and acute COVID-19 samples. From T cells, B-cell-depleted T cells, or PBMCs came the material, which was cDNA or gDNA.

CDR3 length equals 12 residues. J was trimmed by 6 bases and V by 5 bases; bases with no gene match: 2. In assigning cohorts, the study relied on participant-reported clinical history. As processed by the authors: Estimation of nucleated cell counts was performed using reference gene primer amplification. Clones were read by immunoSEQ multiplex PCR, and TCRdb kept only the in-frame ones, dropping some. Clonal size and the V and J genes are those of that table, whereas D and trimming came from the DNA. The sample carries a few hundred thousand clones, 85% to 90% recorded once. This TCR derives from a middle-aged man who had recovered from COVID-19. The chain carries TRBV12-3 or TRBV12-4 and TRBJ1-2; 8 bases align to TRBD1. Sample: PBMCs or T cells enriched from blood (not recorded which). This CDR3 is CASSLTGDGYTF. The CDR3, as DNA: TGTGCCAGCAGTCTGACAGGGGATGGCTACACCTTC.